This T cell receptor (beta chain) is drawn from a study of CD8 T cells in Susac syndrome. The study, taken as a whole, reports: The relatively small number of individuals in the TCR sequencing and HLA analysis was acknowledged by the study.

Germline V lookup: CDR1 DFQATT, CDR2 SNEGSKA (reference sequence). The J segment lost 1 base and the V segment lost 1 base, leaving 10 bases of the junction unmatched. The CDR3 is 17 amino acids. The authors sequenced TCR beta from blood CD8+ and CD4+ T cells. The multiple sclerosis control group was made up of treatment-naive patients with stable or active relapsing-remitting disease. A quantity of roughly 0.5 to 1 ug RNA underwent reverse transcription using random hexamers. A multiplex approach, immunoSEQ multiplex PCR, amplified TCR beta CDR3 across 54 Vbeta and 13 Jbeta. TCRdb itself ran the immunoSEQ multiplex PCR reads through MiXCR, one entry per CDR3 protein. The repertoire includes more than 150,000 distinct CDR3 sequences, roughly 95% of them detected once, and 0.14% to 0.15% sits in the top ten. About this clonotype: Its antigen is currently unknown.

Material for sequencing was CD8+ T cells from PBMCs. The rearrangement joins TRBV20-1 to TRBJ2-7; 10 bases align to TRBD2. This sequence originates from a human donor with multiple sclerosis. This CDR3 is CSARVAGGTPESYEQYF. CDR3 bases: TGCAGTGCTAGAGTAGCGGGGGGCACTCCGGAATCCTACGAGCAGTACTTC.